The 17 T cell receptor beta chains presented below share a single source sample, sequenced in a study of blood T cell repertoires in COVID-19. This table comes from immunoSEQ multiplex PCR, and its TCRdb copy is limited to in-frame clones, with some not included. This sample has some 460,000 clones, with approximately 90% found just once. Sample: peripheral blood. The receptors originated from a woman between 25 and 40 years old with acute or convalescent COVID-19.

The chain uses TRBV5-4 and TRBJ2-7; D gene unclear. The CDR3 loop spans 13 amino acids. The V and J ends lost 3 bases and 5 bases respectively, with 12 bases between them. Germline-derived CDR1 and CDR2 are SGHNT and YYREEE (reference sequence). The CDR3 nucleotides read TGTGCCAGCAGCTGGAGCAGTATCGACGAGCAGTACTTC. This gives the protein CASSWSSIDEQYF.

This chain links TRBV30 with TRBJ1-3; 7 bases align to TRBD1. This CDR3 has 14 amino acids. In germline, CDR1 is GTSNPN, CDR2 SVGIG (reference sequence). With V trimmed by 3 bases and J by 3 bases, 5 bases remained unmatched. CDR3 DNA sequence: TGTGCCTGGAGCCCTGGGACAGTTGGAAACACCATATATTTT. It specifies CAWSPGTVGNTIYF.

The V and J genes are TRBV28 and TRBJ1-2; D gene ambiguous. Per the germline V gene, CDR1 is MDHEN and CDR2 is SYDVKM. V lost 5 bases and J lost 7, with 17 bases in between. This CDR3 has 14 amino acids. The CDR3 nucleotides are TGTGCCAGCAGTGTCACCCCCGAAGTCGGTGGCTACACCTTC. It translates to CASSVTPEVGGYTF.

CDR3 DNA sequence: TGTGCCAGCGGGGCGGAGGGGCTTAGGGAAGCTTTCTTT. Its protein is CASGAEGLREAFF. The rearrangement joins TRBV6-5 to TRBJ1-1; perhaps TRBD1 as D (5 bases). The CDR3 runs 13 residues. The ends were cut back, 8 bases at V and 8 bases at J, with 18 bases in the middle. Germline CDR1 MNHEY, CDR2 SVGAGI.

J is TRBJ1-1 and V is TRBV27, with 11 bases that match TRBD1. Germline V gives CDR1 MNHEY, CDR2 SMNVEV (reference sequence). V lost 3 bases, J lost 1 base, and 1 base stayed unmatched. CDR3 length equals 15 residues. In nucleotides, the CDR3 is TGTGCCAGCAGTTTCGGACAGGGGGCGAACACTGAAGCTTTCTTT. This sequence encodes CASSFGQGANTEAFF.

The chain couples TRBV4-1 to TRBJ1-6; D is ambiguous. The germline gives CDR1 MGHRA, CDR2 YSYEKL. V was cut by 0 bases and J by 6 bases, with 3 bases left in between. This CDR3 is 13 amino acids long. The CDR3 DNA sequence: TGCGCCAGCAGCCAAGATCTTAATTCACCCCTCCACTTT. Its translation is CASSQDLNSPLHF.

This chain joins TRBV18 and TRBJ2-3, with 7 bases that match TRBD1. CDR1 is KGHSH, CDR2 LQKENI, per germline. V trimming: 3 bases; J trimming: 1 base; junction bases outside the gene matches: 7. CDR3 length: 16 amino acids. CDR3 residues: CASSPLRDSRTDTQYF. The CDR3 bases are TGTGCCAGCTCACCCCTCCGGGACAGCCGCACAGATACGCAGTATTTT.

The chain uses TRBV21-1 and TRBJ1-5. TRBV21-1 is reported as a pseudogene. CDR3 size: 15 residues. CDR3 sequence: CASSPSPRPGVPQHF. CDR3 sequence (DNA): TGTGCCAGCAGCCCCAGTCCCAGACCGGGTGTGCCCCAGCATTTT.

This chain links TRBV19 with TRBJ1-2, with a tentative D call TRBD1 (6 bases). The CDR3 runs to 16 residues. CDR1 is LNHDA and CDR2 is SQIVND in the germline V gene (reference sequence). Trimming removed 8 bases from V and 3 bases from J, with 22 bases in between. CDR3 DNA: TGTGCCAGTCATCGGACAGAGACGGGAATCTACTATGGCTACACCTTC. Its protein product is CASHRTETGIYYGYTF. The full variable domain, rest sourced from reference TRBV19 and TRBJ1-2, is DGGITQSPKYLFRKEGQNVTLSCEQNLNHDAMYWYRQDPGQGLRLIYYSQIVNDFQKGDIAEGYSVSREKKESFPLTVTSAQKNPTAFYLCASHRTETGIYYGYTFGSGTRLTVV.

DNA of the CDR3: TGTGCCAGCAGTGAACTAGCGGGGGGGCAAAGTGAGCAGTTCTTC. This encodes CASSELAGGQSEQFF. V usage is TRBV2 and J usage is TRBJ2-1; 12 bases match TRBD2. The junction had 5 bases not matched to a gene; V was cut back by 2 bases and J by 9 bases. The CDR3 contains 15 residues. Germline lookup yields CDR1 SNHLY and CDR2 FYNNEI.

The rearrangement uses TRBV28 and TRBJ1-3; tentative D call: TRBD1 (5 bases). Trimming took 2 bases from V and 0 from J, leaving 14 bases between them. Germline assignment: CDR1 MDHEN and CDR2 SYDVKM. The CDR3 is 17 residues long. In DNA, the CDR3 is TGTGCCAGCAGTTTACTTCCAGGGTCACACTCTGGAAACACCATATATTTT. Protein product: CASSLLPGSHSGNTIYF.

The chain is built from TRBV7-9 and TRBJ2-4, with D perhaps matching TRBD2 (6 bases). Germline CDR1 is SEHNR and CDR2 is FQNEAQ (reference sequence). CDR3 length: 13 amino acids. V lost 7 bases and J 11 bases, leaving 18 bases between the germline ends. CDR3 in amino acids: CASKGTDPGVQYF. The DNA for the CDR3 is TGTGCCAGCAAAGGGACGGATCCGGGAGTTCAGTACTTC.

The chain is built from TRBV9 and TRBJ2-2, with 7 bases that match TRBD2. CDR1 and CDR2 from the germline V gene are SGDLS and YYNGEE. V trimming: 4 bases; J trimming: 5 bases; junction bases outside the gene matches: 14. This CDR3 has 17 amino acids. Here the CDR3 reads CASSSPMGGGWTGELFF. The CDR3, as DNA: TGTGCCAGCAGCTCCCCTATGGGGGGGGGTTGGACCGGGGAGCTGTTTTTT.

Written as DNA, the CDR3 is TGTGCCAGCAGCATGGGGGGTAATTCGTCTCCTGGCTACACCTTC. This codes for CASSMGGNSSPGYTF. The V call is TRBV7-6, the J call TRBJ1-2; D might be TRBD1 (5 bases). Trimming stripped 5 bases from V and 7 bases from J, with 20 bases between. CDR3 size: 15 residues. Germline V lookup: CDR1 SGHVS, CDR2 FNYEAQ.

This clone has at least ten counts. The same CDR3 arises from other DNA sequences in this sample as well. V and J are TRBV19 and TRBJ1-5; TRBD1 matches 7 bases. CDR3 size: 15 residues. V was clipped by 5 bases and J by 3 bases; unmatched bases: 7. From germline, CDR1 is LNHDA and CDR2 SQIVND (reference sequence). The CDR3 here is CASSDRDSDNQPQHF. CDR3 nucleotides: TGTGCCAGTAGTGACCGGGACAGCGACAATCAGCCCCAGCATTTT.

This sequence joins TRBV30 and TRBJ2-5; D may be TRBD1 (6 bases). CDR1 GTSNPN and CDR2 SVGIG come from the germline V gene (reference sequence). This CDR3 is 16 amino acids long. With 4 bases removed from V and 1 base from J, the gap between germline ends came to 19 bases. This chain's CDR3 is CAWTGHSISAQETQYF. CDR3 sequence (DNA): TGTGCCTGGACGGGACATTCGATTAGTGCCCAAGAGACCCAGTACTTC. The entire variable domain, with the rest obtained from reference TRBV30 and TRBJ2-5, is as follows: SQTIHQWPATLVQPVGSPLSLECTVEGTSNPNLYWYRQAAGRGLQLLFYSVGIGQISSEVPQNLSASRPQDRQFILSSKKLLLSDSGFYLCAWTGHSISAQETQYFGPGTRLLVL.

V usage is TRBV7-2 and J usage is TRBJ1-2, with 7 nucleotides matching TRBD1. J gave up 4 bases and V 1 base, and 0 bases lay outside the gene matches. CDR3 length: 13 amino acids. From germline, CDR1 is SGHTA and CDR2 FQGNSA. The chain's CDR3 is CASSLGTGYGYTF. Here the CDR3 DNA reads TGTGCCAGCAGCTTAGGGACAGGCTATGGCTACACCTTC.